Listed here are 6 T cell receptor beta chains from one sample, sequenced in a study of response to subunit inactivated influenza vaccine. TCRdb processed the RT-PCR reads anew with MiXCR; each CDR3 protein has one entry. The sample lists more than 500,000 distinct CDR3 sequences; about 11% were seen once. These same data were also listed under a study on T cells expressing NK-cell markers. This second study notes: Libraries used 5'RACE template switching adding universal primer site and UMIs.

Sequencing used PBMCs from blood, obtained on the day of vaccination. The receptors stem from a man over 45 who received an inactivated influenza vaccine.

This clonotype was counted only a few times. The chain has TRBV5-1 and TRBJ1-6; D perhaps matches TRBD1 (6 bases). The CDR3 is made up of 17 amino acids. With 4 bases removed from V and 10 bases from J, the gap between germline ends came to 24 bases. CDR1 and CDR2 from the germline V gene are SGHRS and YFSETQ. The CDR3 DNA sequence: TGCGCCAGCAGCCTAGAATCCCAACAGGGTGTAGGATCACCCCTCCACTTT. Translated: CASSLESQQGVGSPLHF. Combining the CDR3 with reference TRBV5-1 and TRBJ1-6 gives the whole variable domain KAGVTQTPRYLIKTRGQQVTLSCSPISGHRSVSWYQQTPGQGLQFLFEYFSETQRNKGNFPGRFSGRQFSNSRSEMNVSTLELGDSALYLCASSLESQQGVGSPLHFGNGTRLTVT.

This clonotype was picked up many times. V is TRBV12-3 or TRBV12-4 and J is TRBJ1-4; 7 bases fit TRBD1. The length of the CDR3 is 15 residues. V lost 1 base and J lost 8; bases outside the gene matches: 7. The CDR3 DNA reads TGTGCCAGCAGTTTAGGAACAGGGGTAGAAGAAAAACTGTTTTTT. It is translated as CASSLGTGVEEKLFF.

The V gene is TRBV5-6, the J gene TRBJ2-7; D is uncertain. CDR3 length equals 14 residues. Per germline, CDR1 SGHDT and CDR2 YYEEEE. Trimming took off 2 bases at V and 0 bases at J, with 9 bases between the two ends. The CDR3 loop reads CASSLRLISYEQYF. Here the CDR3 DNA reads TGTGCCAGCAGCTTAAGGTTAATCTCCTACGAGCAGTACTTC.

V usage is TRBV7-8 and J usage is TRBJ1-4, with 7 bases fitting TRBD1. The J segment lost 3 bases and the V segment lost 1 base, leaving 17 bases of the junction unmatched. CDR1 and CDR2 from the germline V gene are SGHVS and FQNEAQ. The CDR3 covers 20 residues. CDR3 in DNA: TGTGCCAGCAGCTTAGGGCCCCCCACAGGGGCCGACCCCGCTAATGAAAAACTGTTTTTT. It translates to CASSLGPPTGADPANEKLFF. Looking up the rest from reference TRBV7-8 and TRBJ1-4 gives the full variable domain: GAGVSQSPRYKVAKRGQDVALRCDPISGHVSLFWYQQALGQGPEFLTYFQNEAQLDKSGLPSDRFFAERPEGSVSTLKIQRTQQEDSAVYLCASSLGPPTGADPANEKLFFGSGTQLSVL.

This clonotype has a handful of counts. This rearrangement joins TRBV27 to TRBJ1-5; weak D call: TRBD1 (5 bases). CDR1 is MNHEY, CDR2 SMNVEV, per germline (reference sequence). Trimming stripped 4 bases from V and 0 bases from J, with 7 bases between. This CDR3 has 14 amino acids. The CDR3 nucleotides read TGTGCCAGCAGTTGGGGGGATAGCAATCAGCCCCAGCATTTT. Translated: CASSWGDSNQPQHF.

This clonotype was counted a few times. The chain joins TRBV5-8 to TRBJ2-3; no reliable D call. Trimming shortened V by 1 base and J by 0 bases, and 9 bases separated the two germline ends. Germline V gene data show CDR1 as SGHTS and CDR2 as YDEGEE. CDR3 length: 15 amino acids. The CDR3 DNA sequence: TGTGCCAGCAGCTTGTTGTCCACTAGCACAGATACGCAGTATTTT. Protein: CASSLLSTSTDTQYF.